The 13 T cell receptor beta chains given below trace back to one sample, sequenced in a study of cytomegalovirus exposure and HLA in healthy donors (dated by TCRdb to the late 2010s). Libraries were prepared through the immunoSEQ multiplex PCR assay. A mixture of 60 forward primers for TCR Vbeta segments and 13 reverse primers for TCR Jbeta segments was used in the multiplex PCR. Here the immuneACCESS table is served through TCRdb, limited to in-frame sequences with V and J called. Missing clones are a known gap in these copies; in checked studies unresolved V genes cover under half, and the rest lacks a known reason. Counted in this sample were approximately 150,000 clones; about 70% of them appeared once. More than 9% of the sample is taken by the ten largest. Sequencing used PBMCs. The receptors here all came from a young man in good health and CMV-seropositive.

This clone was observed a handful of times. The J gene is TRBJ2-1, the V gene TRBV30, with D unresolved. V was trimmed by 6 bases and J by 0 bases, leaving 12 bases between them. Germline V gene sequence: CDR1 GTSNPN, CDR2 SVGIG (reference sequence). The CDR3 extends over 14 amino acids. The CDR3 sequence: CACTGIGSYNEQFF. The CDR3 nucleotides are TGTGCCTGCACGGGTATTGGCTCCTACAATGAGCAGTTCTTC.

The chain joins TRBV7-8 to TRBJ1-5; D call uncertain. Trimming pared 1 base from V and 5 bases from J, leaving 12 bases between. This CDR3 spans 15 amino acids. Germline loops: CDR1 SGHVS, CDR2 FQNEAQ. Here the CDR3 DNA reads TGTGCCAGCAGCTTAGATTCAGGTGAATATCAGCCCCAGCATTTT. It specifies CASSLDSGEYQPQHF.

This clone has more than one count but fewer than ten. The chain couples TRBV19 to TRBJ2-7; D is undetermined. Trimming cost V 5 bases and J 3 bases, with 8 bases left between them. Germline-derived CDR1 and CDR2 are LNHDA and SQIVND (reference sequence). The CDR3 consists of 12 residues. CDR3 nucleotide sequence: TGTGCCAGTAGTTCGCCAGGCTACGAGCAGTACTTC. Translating it yields CASSSPGYEQYF.

Comments on this clone: This CDR3 is also generated by other DNA sequences in the sample. J is TRBJ1-1 and V is TRBV6-6; 7 bases agree with TRBD1. The V and J ends lost 5 bases and 4 bases, in that order; junction bases with no gene match: 4. Germline assignment: CDR1 MNHNY and CDR2 SVGAGI (reference sequence). This CDR3 has 13 residues. CDR3 bases: TGTGCCAGCAGTACACCAGGGGGCACTGAAGCTTTCTTT. It is translated as CASSTPGGTEAFF.

This chain joins TRBV5-4 and TRBJ2-1; 13 bases are a match to TRBD2. The CDR3 length is 16 residues. Germline lookup yields CDR1 SGHNT and CDR2 YYREEE (reference sequence). V shed 5 bases, J shed 8 bases, and the junction held 10 bases outside the gene matches. The CDR3 DNA reads as TGTGCCAGCAGATCCGGGACTAGCGGGACGGGGTATGAGCAGTTCTTC. Its translation: CASRSGTSGTGYEQFF.

V is TRBV28 and J is TRBJ2-7; D is undetermined. The germline V gene encodes CDR1 MDHEN and CDR2 SYDVKM. The germline V and J ends were trimmed by 5 bases and 1 base, with 12 bases remaining between them. CDR3 length: 14 amino acids. DNA of the CDR3: TGTGCCAGCAGTCTAGGTCCTGAATCCTACGAGCAGTACTTC. Translated, it gives CASSLGPESYEQYF.

The chain uses TRBV15 and TRBJ2-7; D is undetermined. V was shortened by 0 bases and J by 3 bases, with 6 bases between the two germline ends. The CDR3 covers 13 residues. Germline CDR1 LNHNV, CDR2 YYDKDF (reference sequence). CDR3 region: CATSRDKNYEQYF. The CDR3 region has the DNA TGTGCCACCAGCAGAGATAAAAACTACGAGCAGTACTTC.

V gene TRBV9 combines with J gene TRBJ2-5; D gene uncertain. The CDR3 sequence is 16 residues long. V gave up 0 bases and J gave up 1 base, with 13 bases separating them. From germline, CDR1 is SGDLS and CDR2 YYNGEE. CDR3 protein: CASSVGASPFQETQYF. In nucleotides, the CDR3 is TGTGCCAGCAGCGTAGGGGCCTCTCCCTTCCAAGAGACCCAGTACTTC.

The chain combines TRBV30 with TRBJ2-1; TRBD2 matches 8 bases. V shed 3 bases, J shed 4 bases, and the junction held 8 bases outside the gene matches. The CDR3 contains 15 residues. Looked up from germline, CDR1 is GTSNPN and CDR2 is SVGIG (reference sequence). DNA for the CDR3: TGTGCCTGGAGACTACTAGCGGCTGGTTACAATGAGCAGTTCTTC. Its translation: CAWRLLAAGYNEQFF.

In this sample, this clone turned up a few times. The chain couples TRBV30 to TRBJ2-5; 10 nucleotides agree with TRBD2. This CDR3 is 15 amino acids long. Germline assignment: CDR1 GTSNPN and CDR2 SVGIG (reference sequence). The trim removed 5 bases at V and 4 bases at J, leaving 10 bases unmatched. The CDR3 DNA is TGTGCCTGGGGGGGCAGCGGGAGGGCCCTAGAGACCCAGTACTTC. This codes for CAWGGSGRALETQYF.

The chain recombines TRBV6-1 with TRBJ2-2; D perhaps matches TRBD2 (6 bases). This CDR3 comprises 16 residues. Germline V gene data show CDR1 as MNHNS and CDR2 as SASEGT. V was shortened by 0 bases and J by 6 bases, with 14 bases between the two germline ends. The CDR3, as DNA: TGTGCCAGCAGTGAAGCGCTTCGGAGGGTTGCCGGGGAGCTGTTTTTT. It is translated as CASSEALRRVAGELFF.

The chain links TRBV21-1 to TRBJ2-7; no check of the table's D call, TRBD1, against the DNA was made. TRBV21-1 is marked as a pseudogene. The CDR3 extends over 16 amino acids. In DNA form, the CDR3 reads TGTGCCAGCAGCAATCCAGCAAGGGGCCCTACCTACGAGCAGTACTTC. It yields the protein CASSNPARGPTYEQYF.

The V and J genes are TRBV5-4 and TRBJ2-3; no definite D call. CDR3 length: 16 residues. Deletions cut 4 bases from V and 1 base from J, with 16 bases between. Per germline, CDR1 SGHNT and CDR2 YYREEE (reference sequence). CDR3 loop: CASSLGGEIGTDTQYF. The CDR3 DNA sequence: TGTGCCAGCAGCCTGGGTGGTGAGATCGGCACAGATACGCAGTATTTT.